This T cell receptor beta chain emerged from a study of control samples from healthy donors and cancer patients. Generated by immunoSEQ multiplex PCR, the TCRdb table keeps only in-frame clones and is missing some. Among over 100,000 clones, about 91% were seen once, and the ten largest hold about 2.5%. Trimming removed 2 bases from V and 2 bases from J, with 10 bases in between. The CDR3 length is 14 residues. Germline CDR1 SGHNT, CDR2 YYREEE (reference sequence). This clone has a single count. The chain carries TRBV5-4 and TRBJ2-5; a weak D match, TRBD2 (6 bases). This sequence was found in a woman younger than 30 in good health. The sample taken for sequencing was blood. Here the CDR3 reads CASSLGDLQETQYF. In DNA form, the CDR3 reads TGTGCCAGCAGCTTAGGGGACTTGCAAGAGACCCAGTACTTC.